This TCR beta chain was recovered during a study of CD8 T cells in Susac syndrome. CDR3 length: 15 residues. Trimming removed 1 base at V and 8 bases at J, with 18 bases between. CDR1 is SGHRS, CDR2 YFSETQ, per germline. The study, taken as a whole, reports: The study recognized that its TCR sequencing and HLA analysis covered a relatively small number of individuals.

The RNA, about 0.5 to 1 ug, was put through reverse transcription using random hexamers. A multiplex approach, immunoSEQ multiplex PCR, amplified TCR beta CDR3 across 54 Vbeta and 13 Jbeta. TCRdb re-called the immunoSEQ multiplex PCR reads with MiXCR, one entry per CDR3 protein. The repertoire holds a few hundred thousand distinct CDR3 sequences, with approximately 90% as singletons. Concerning this clonotype itself: As yet, its antigen is unknown.

The TCR sequence derives from a human donor with multiple sclerosis. The chain is built from TRBV5-1 and TRBJ1-2; unclear D gene. The sample taken for sequencing was CD4+ T cells from PBMCs. CDR3 in DNA: TGCGCCAGCAGCTTGAGGTTGGGCCGTGTCGAAGGCTACACCTTC. Translation: CASSLRLGRVEGYTF.